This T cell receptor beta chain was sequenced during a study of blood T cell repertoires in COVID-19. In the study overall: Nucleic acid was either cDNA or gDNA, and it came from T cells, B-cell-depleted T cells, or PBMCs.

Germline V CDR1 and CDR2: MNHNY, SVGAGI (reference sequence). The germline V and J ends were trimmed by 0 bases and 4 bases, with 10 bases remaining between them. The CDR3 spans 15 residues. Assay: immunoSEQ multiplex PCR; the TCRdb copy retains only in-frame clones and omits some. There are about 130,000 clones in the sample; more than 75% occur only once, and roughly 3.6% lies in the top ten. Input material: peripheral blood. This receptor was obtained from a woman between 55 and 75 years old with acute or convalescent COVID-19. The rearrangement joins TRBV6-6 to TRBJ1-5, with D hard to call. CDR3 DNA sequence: TGTGCCAGCAGTTACTCCTGGACGGGGAATCAGCCCCAGCATTTT. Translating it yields CASSYSWTGNQPQHF.